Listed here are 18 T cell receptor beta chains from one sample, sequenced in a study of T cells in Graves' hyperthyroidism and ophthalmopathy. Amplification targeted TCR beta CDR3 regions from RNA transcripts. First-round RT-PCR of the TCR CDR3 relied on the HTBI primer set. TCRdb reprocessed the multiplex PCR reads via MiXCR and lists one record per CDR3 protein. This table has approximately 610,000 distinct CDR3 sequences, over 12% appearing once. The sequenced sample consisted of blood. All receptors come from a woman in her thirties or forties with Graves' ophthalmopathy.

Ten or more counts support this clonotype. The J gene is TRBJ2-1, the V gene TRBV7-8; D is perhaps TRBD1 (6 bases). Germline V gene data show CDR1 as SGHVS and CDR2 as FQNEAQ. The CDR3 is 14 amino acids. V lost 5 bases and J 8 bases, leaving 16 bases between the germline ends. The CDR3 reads CASSPGTGQDEQFF. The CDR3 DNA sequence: TGTGCCAGCAGCCCAGGTACAGGGCAAGATGAGCAGTTCTTC.

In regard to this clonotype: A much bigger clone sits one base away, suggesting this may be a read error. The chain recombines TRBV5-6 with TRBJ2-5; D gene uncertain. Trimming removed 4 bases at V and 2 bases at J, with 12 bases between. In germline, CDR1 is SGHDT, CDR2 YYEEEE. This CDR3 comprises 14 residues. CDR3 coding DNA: TGTGCCAGCAGCAAAATTGGGGTGCAAGAGACCCAGTACTTC. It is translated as CASSKIGVQETQYF.

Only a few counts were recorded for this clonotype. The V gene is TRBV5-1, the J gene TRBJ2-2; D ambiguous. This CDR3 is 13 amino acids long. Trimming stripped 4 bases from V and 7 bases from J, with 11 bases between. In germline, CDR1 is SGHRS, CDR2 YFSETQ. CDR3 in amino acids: CASSPEEVGELFF. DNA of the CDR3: TGCGCCAGCAGCCCGGAAGAGGTCGGGGAGCTGTTTTTT.

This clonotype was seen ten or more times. CDR3 region: CASLGEGKGSYEQYF. The CDR3 DNA follows: TGTGCCAGCCTCGGGGAGGGAAAGGGCTCCTACGAGCAGTACTTC. The rearrangement joins TRBV28 to TRBJ2-7, with 7 bases fitting TRBD2. Trimming took 8 bases from V and 0 from J; bases not matched to a gene: 10. The germline gives CDR1 MDHEN, CDR2 SYDVKM. The CDR3 is 15 amino acids.

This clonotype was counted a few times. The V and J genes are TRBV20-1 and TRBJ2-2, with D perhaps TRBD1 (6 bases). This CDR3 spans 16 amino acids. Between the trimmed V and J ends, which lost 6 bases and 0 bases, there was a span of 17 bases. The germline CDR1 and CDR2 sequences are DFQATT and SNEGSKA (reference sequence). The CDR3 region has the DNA TGCAGTGCCCAAAGAGACAGGATCGCGAACACCGGGGAGCTGTTTTTT. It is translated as CSAQRDRIANTGELFF.

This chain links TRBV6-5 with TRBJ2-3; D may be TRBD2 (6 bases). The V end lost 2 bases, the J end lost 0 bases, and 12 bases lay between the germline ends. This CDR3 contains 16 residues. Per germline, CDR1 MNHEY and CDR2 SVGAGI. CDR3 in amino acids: CASSYGGRFSTDTQYF. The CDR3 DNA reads TGTGCCAGCAGTTACGGAGGGCGTTTTAGCACAGATACGCAGTATTTT.

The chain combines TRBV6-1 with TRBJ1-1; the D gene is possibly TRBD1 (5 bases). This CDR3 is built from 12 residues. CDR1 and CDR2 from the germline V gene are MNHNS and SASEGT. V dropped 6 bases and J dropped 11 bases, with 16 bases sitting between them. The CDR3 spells CASRRGEGYAFF. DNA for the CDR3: TGTGCCAGCAGACGGGGAGAGGGGTACGCTTTCTTT.

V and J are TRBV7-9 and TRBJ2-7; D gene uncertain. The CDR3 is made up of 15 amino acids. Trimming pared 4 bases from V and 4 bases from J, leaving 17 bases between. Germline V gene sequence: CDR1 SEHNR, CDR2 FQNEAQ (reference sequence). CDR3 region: CASSYGMDDYYEQYF. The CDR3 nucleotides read TGTGCCAGCAGCTACGGAATGGACGATTATTACGAGCAGTACTTC.

CDR3 loop: CASSVNPGQGMNTEAFF. Here the CDR3 DNA reads TGTGCCAGCAGCGTAAACCCAGGACAGGGGATGAACACTGAAGCTTTCTTT. This sequence joins TRBV9 and TRBJ1-1, with 9 bases aligning to TRBD1. After removal of 1 base from V and 0 bases from J, the junction contained 7 bases not matched to a gene. Per the germline V gene, CDR1 is SGDLS and CDR2 is YYNGEE. The CDR3 totals 17 residues.

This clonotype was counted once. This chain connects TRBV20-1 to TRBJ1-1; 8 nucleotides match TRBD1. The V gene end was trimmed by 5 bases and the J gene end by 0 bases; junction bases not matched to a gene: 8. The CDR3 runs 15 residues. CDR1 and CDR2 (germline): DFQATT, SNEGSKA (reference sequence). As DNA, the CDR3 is TGCAGTGCTCGCCACTCGGACAGGGTGAACACTGAAGCTTTCTTT. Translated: CSARHSDRVNTEAFF.

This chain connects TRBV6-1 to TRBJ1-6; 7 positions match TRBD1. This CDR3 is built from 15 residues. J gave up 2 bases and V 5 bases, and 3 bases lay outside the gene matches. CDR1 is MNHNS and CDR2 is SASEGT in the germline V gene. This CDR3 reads CASSHGQAYNSPLHF. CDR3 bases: TGTGCCAGCAGTCATGGACAGGCCTATAATTCACCCCTCCACTTT.

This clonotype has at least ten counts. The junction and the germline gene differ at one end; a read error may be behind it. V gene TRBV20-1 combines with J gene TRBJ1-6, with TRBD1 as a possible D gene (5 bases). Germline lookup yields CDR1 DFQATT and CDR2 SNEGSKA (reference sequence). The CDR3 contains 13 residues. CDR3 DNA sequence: TGCAGTGCGAGAGGGGCTCATAATTCACCCCTCCACTTT. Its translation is CSARGAHNSPLHF.

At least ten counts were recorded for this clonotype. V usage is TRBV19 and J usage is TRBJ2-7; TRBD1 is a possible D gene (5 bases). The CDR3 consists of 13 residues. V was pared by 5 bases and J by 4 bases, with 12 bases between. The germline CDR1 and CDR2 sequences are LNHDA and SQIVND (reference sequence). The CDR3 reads CASSQAGSYEQYF. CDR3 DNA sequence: TGTGCCAGTAGTCAGGCAGGGTCATACGAGCAGTACTTC.

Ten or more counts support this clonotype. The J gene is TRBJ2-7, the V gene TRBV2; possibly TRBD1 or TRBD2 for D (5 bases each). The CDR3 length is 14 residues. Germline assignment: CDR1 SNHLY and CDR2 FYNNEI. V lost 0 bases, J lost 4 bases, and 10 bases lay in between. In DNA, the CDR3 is TGTGCCAGCAGTGAAGCCGGGACGGATTACGAGCAGTACTTC. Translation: CASSEAGTDYEQYF.

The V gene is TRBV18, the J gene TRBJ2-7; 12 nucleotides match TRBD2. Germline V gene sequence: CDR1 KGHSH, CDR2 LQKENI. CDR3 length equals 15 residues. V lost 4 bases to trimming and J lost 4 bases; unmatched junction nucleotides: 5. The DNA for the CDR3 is TGTGCCAGCTCACAACGGACTAGCGGGAAGTACGAGCAGTACTTC. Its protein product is CASSQRTSGKYEQYF.

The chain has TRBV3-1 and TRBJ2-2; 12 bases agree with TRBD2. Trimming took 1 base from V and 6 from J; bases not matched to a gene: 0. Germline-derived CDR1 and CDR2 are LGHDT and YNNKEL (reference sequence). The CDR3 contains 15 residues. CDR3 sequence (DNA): TGTGCCAGCAGCCAAGGACTAGCGGGAGCCGGGGAGCTGTTTTTT. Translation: CASSQGLAGAGELFF.

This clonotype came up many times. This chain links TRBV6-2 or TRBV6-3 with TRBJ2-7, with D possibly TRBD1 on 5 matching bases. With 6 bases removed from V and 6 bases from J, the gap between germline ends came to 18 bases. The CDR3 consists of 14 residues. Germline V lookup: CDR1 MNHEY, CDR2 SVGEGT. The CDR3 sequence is CASSYGHTQGEQYF. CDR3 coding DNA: TGTGCCAGCAGCTACGGCCACACCCAGGGCGAGCAGTACTTC.

The CDR3 sequence: CASSDRGYGYTF. CDR3 nucleotide sequence: TGCGCCAGCAGCGACAGGGGTTATGGCTACACCTTC. V usage is TRBV5-1 and J usage is TRBJ1-2; 8 positions agree with TRBD1. Germline CDR1 is SGHRS and CDR2 is YFSETQ. There are 12 residues in the CDR3. Losses at the gene ends were 4 bases for V and 5 bases for J; bases not matched to a gene: 1.